One sample yielded the 18 T cell receptor beta chains listed below, sequenced in a study of PD-L1 blockade in urothelial cancer. Sample time point: pretreatment peripheral blood. Sequencing was performed with immunoSEQ multiplex PCR; in TCRdb, only in-frame clones are kept and a portion is missing. Of 40,000 to 60,000 clones in the sample, roughly 80% are singletons; the top ten hold roughly 3.3%. The material was PBMCs, obtained around atezolizumab (anti-PD-L1) treatment. The receptors stem from a man in his sixties or seventies with urothelial cancer.

The J gene is TRBJ1-5, the V gene TRBV19; no clear D. V was clipped by 3 bases and J by 1 base, with 13 bases between them. This CDR3 has 16 residues. Germline V gives CDR1 LNHDA, CDR2 SQIVND (reference sequence). The CDR3 here is CASSIRGSGSNQPQHF. Written as DNA, the CDR3 is TGTGCCAGTAGTATTCGAGGGTCCGGGAGCAATCAGCCCCAGCATTTT.

This chain joins TRBV27 and TRBJ2-3; 9 bases are a match to TRBD2. Germline V gene data show CDR1 as MNHEY and CDR2 as SMNVEV (reference sequence). Germline trimming cut 5 bases from V and 8 bases from J; bases unmatched to any gene: 11. CDR3 length equals 15 residues. CDR3: CASSPRLAEGGTQYF. CDR3 coding DNA: TGTGCCAGCAGTCCCCGACTAGCGGAAGGAGGTACGCAGTATTTT.

The CDR3 nucleotides read TGTGCCAGTAGTAAAGACACAACCGGGACTAGACCATTCTACGAGCAGTACTTC. Translation gives CASSKDTTGTRPFYEQYF. V is TRBV19 and J is TRBJ2-7; 8 bases are a match to TRBD2. Germline V gene sequence: CDR1 LNHDA, CDR2 SQIVND (reference sequence). V lost 4 bases, J lost 3 bases, and 17 bases stayed unmatched. This CDR3 has 18 amino acids.

This rearrangement joins TRBV10-3 to TRBJ2-7, with D possibly being TRBD2 (5 bases). The V and J ends lost 8 bases and 6 bases respectively, with 11 bases between them. Germline V gives CDR1 ENHRY, CDR2 SYGVKD. This CDR3 has 11 amino acids. The CDR3 DNA sequence: TGTGCCATCGGCCGGGATAGCGAGCAGTACTTC. It yields the protein CAIGRDSEQYF.

The rearrangement uses TRBV7-2 and TRBJ2-7; maybe TRBD1 (5 bases). This CDR3 comprises 14 residues. Germline V gene sequence: CDR1 SGHTA, CDR2 FQGNSA. V was cut by 4 bases and J by 3 bases, with 13 bases left in between. The chain's CDR3 is CASSSNRRGYEQYF. The DNA for the CDR3 is TGTGCCAGCAGCTCAAACAGAAGGGGCTACGAGCAGTACTTC.

V is TRBV28 and J is TRBJ1-2; the D is unclear. The CDR3 has 16 amino acids. CDR1 MDHEN and CDR2 SYDVKM come from the germline V gene. Trimming cost V 6 bases and J 1 base, with 18 bases left between them. Here the CDR3 DNA reads TGTGCCAGCAGCGTTATTAGGACGGAGGGTAACTATGGCTACACCTTC. Amino acids: CASSVIRTEGNYGYTF.

The CDR3 sequence: CASSLAGLTNTEAFF. DNA of the CDR3: TGCGCCAGCAGCTTGGCAGGGCTCACTAACACTGAAGCTTTCTTT. This chain uses TRBV5-1 with TRBJ1-1; D is perhaps TRBD1 (5 bases). Germline CDR1 and CDR2: SGHRS and YFSETQ. The CDR3 covers 15 residues. V dropped 0 bases and J dropped 2 bases, with 11 bases sitting between them.

The chain links TRBV5-1 to TRBJ2-1; D is possibly TRBD2 (7 bases). This CDR3 contains 14 residues. Trimming left V 3 bases short and J 8 bases short, with 15 bases between. CDR1 and CDR2 (germline): SGHRS, YFSETQ. In nucleotides, the CDR3 is TGCGCCAGCAGCTGGACTAGGGGGGAGTATGAGCAGTTCTTC. Residues: CASSWTRGEYEQFF.

The chain has TRBV5-1 and TRBJ1-1; 8 bases fit TRBD1. Germline CDR1 SGHRS, CDR2 YFSETQ. V trimming: 4 bases; J trimming: 4 bases; junction bases outside the gene matches: 21. CDR3 length equals 19 residues. CDR3 in DNA: TGCGCCAGCAGCCCCGCCTTGTGGCAGGGGGCTATGGGAACCACTGAAGCTTTCTTT. Protein sequence: CASSPALWQGAMGTTEAFF.

The chain carries TRBV29-1 and TRBJ1-1, with 8 bases lining up with TRBD1. The CDR3 contains 14 residues. V shed 6 bases, J shed 0 bases, and the junction held 6 bases outside the gene matches. Germline V gives CDR1 SQVTM, CDR2 ANQGSEA. The CDR3 bases are TGCAGCGTGGCGAAGACAGGGGTGAACACTGAAGCTTTCTTT. Translated, it gives CSVAKTGVNTEAFF.

The rearrangement uses TRBV19 and TRBJ1-4; D is uncertain. Germline V gives CDR1 LNHDA, CDR2 SQIVND (reference sequence). This CDR3 comprises 15 residues. Trimming shortened V by 5 bases and J by 3 bases, and 13 bases separated the two germline ends. Here the CDR3 reads CASSQRASANEKLFF. CDR3 DNA: TGTGCCAGTAGTCAGAGGGCAAGCGCTAATGAAAAACTGTTTTTT.

This clone occurred a few times. The chain couples TRBV7-2 to TRBJ1-2; D possibly corresponds to TRBD1 (6 bases). The V end was cut by 3 bases, the J end by 10 bases, with 18 bases between. Per germline, CDR1 SGHTA and CDR2 FQGNSA. The CDR3 has 14 amino acids. CDR3 in amino acids: CASSFGGPRVDYTF. The CDR3 DNA follows: TGTGCCAGCAGCTTCGGGGGGCCCCGGGTGGACTACACCTTC.

This rearrangement joins TRBV2 to TRBJ1-1, with 10 bases matching TRBD1. The J segment lost 4 bases and the V segment lost 6 bases, leaving 8 bases of the junction unmatched. CDR1 is SNHLY and CDR2 is FYNNEI in the germline V gene. The CDR3 totals 15 residues. The CDR3 sequence is CASRARQGASTEAFF. CDR3 coding DNA: TGTGCCAGCAGGGCCAGACAGGGGGCAAGCACTGAAGCTTTCTTT. The whole variable domain, filled in from reference TRBV2 and TRBJ1-1, reads EPEVTQTPSHQVTQMGQEVILRCVPISNHLYFYWYRQILGQKVEFLVSFYNNEISEKSEIFDDQFSVERPDGSNFTLKIRSTKLEDSAMYFCASRARQGASTEAFFGQGTRLTVV.

The sample holds one count of this clone. The chain uses TRBV7-9 and TRBJ2-5; a possible D gene is TRBD1 (5 bases). CDR3 length equals 12 residues. In germline, CDR1 is SEHNR, CDR2 FQNEAQ (reference sequence). The germline V and J ends were trimmed by 1 base and 9 bases, with 9 bases remaining between them. CDR3 region: CASSLDSRAQYF. CDR3 nucleotide sequence: TGTGCCAGCAGCTTAGACTCCAGGGCCCAGTACTTC.

This clone was seen once. The J gene is TRBJ1-6, the V gene TRBV6-5; 11 bases line up with TRBD1. This CDR3 spans 15 amino acids. Trimming removed 8 bases from V and 10 bases from J; junction bases left unmatched: 10. Germline V gene sequence: CDR1 MNHEY, CDR2 SVGAGI. CDR3 protein: CASGKGQGVGSPLHF. CDR3 nucleotides: TGTGCCAGCGGCAAGGGACAGGGGGTTGGCTCACCCCTCCACTTT.

The chain couples TRBV9 to TRBJ1-6; D remains ambiguous. The V gene's germline CDR1 is SGDLS and CDR2 YYNGEE. The CDR3 contains 16 residues. V lost 0 bases and J 0 bases, leaving 7 bases between the germline ends. CDR3 in DNA: TGTGCCAGCAGCGTAGCGGGGTCCTCCTATAATTCACCCCTCCACTTT. Its translation: CASSVAGSSYNSPLHF. The full variable domain, in which reference TRBV9 and TRBJ1-6 provide the parts outside the CDR3, is DSGVTQTPKHLITATGQRVTLRCSPRSGDLSVYWYQQSLDQGLQFLIQYYNGEERAKGNILERFSAQQFPDLHSELNLSSLELGDSALYFCASSVAGSSYNSPLHFGNGTRLTVT.

The chain employs TRBV5-1 and TRBJ1-1; 11 bases match TRBD1. The CDR3 runs to 16 residues. Germline CDR1 and CDR2: SGHRS and YFSETQ. Losses at the gene ends were 4 bases for V and 1 base for J; bases not matched to a gene: 6. CDR3 residues: CASSETGTGGNTEAFF. CDR3 nucleotides: TGCGCCAGCAGCGAAACCGGGACAGGGGGGAACACTGAAGCTTTCTTT.

The chain is built from TRBV6-5 and TRBJ2-3, with D perhaps matching TRBD2 (6 bases). Trimming shortened V by 4 bases and J by 1 base, and 9 bases separated the two germline ends. The CDR3 is 14 amino acids. Germline CDR1 and CDR2: MNHEY and SVGAGI. The CDR3 here is CASSLGGGTDTQYF. The CDR3, as DNA: TGTGCCAGCAGTTTAGGCGGGGGCACAGATACGCAGTATTTT.